The rows below give T cell receptor beta chains drawn from one sample of a study of blood T cell repertoires in COVID-19. Generated by immunoSEQ multiplex PCR, the TCRdb table keeps only in-frame clones and is missing some. Among about 120,000 clones listed, 90% were seen once. The specimen was peripheral blood. Receptors were obtained from a woman aged 60-70 years with COVID-19, enrolled during active disease. CDR3s include the opening cysteine and the closing phenylalanine or tryptophan. D genes are given only for firm matches. Rows give clone size only sometimes, using once, few, many, or a class for an expanded clone.

>-|-|TRBJ2-3|TRBV12-3/TRBV12-4
TGTGCCAGCAGTTTAAGTCGCGGAAATACGCAGTATTTT
CASSLSRGNTQYF
>-|-|TRBJ2-2|TRBV4-3
TGCGCCAGCAGCCAAGAGGAGGAGGGTTGGACCGGGGAGCTGTTTTTT
CASSQEEEGWTGELFF
>-|-|TRBJ1-2|TRBV10-3
TGTGCCACCACCCCGTCGGGGGGCGACTATGGCTACACCTTC
CATTPSGGDYGYTF
>-|-|TRBJ2-7|TRBV11-2
TGTGCCAGCAGCTTAGCCAGCTACGAGCAGTACTTC
CASSLASYEQYF
>-|TRBD1|TRBJ1-2|TRBV7-9
TGTGCCAGCAGTTTTATAGGGACAGTTGGTGGCTACACCTTC
CASSFIGTVGGYTF
>-|-|TRBJ2-5|TRBV5-5
TGTGCCAGCAGTAAGGGCCAGGGCGTTGGAGAGACCCAGTACTTC
CASSKGQGVGETQYF
>-|TRBD2|TRBJ2-1|TRBV11-2
TGTGCCAGCAGCTTATTGGGCGGGGGGACTGAGCAGTTCTTC
CASSLLGGGTEQFF
>-|TRBD1|TRBJ1-4|TRBV19
TGTGCCAGTAGTCAGAACAACAGGGGGCCGGGTGAAAAACTGTTTTTT
CASSQNNRGPGEKLFF
>-|-|TRBJ2-2|TRBV27
TGTGCCAGCAGTTTCCCGACCGGGGAGCTGTTTTTT
CASSFPTGELFF
>-|-|TRBJ1-2|TRBV25-1
TGTGCCAGCCACGGGGACAACGACTATGGCTACACCTTC
CASHGDNDYGYTF
>-|-|TRBJ1-5|TRBV27
TGTGCCAGCAGCGAGACTGCGCGCCAGCCCCAGCATTTT
CASSETARQPQHF
>-|-|TRBJ2-5|TRBV7-2
TGTGCCAGCAGCGGGGGGGCCCGAGAGACCCAGTACTTC
CASSGGARETQYF
>-|-|TRBJ1-1|TRBV3-1/TRBV3-2
TGTGCCAGCAGGCCAACAATGAACACTGAAGCTTTCTTT
CASRPTMNTEAFF
>-|TRBD1|TRBJ1-5|TRBV19
TGTGCCAGTAGTGTGACAGGGGTTCAGCCCCAGCATTTT
CASSVTGVQPQHF
>once|TRBD1|TRBJ1-2|TRBV7-9
TGTGCCAGCAGCTTAGTAGCTGGACAGGACTATGGCTACACCTTC
CASSLVAGQDYGYTF
>-|TRBD2|TRBJ2-1|TRBV4-3
TGCGCCAGCAGCCAAGTCATAGGAGCGGGGGGGAGTACTGAGCAGTTCTTC
CASSQVIGAGGSTEQFF
>-|-|TRBJ2-7|TRBV2
TGTGCCAGCAGTGAAAGGGGCCGTCGGAGATCCTACGAGCAGTACTTC
CASSERGRRRSYEQYF
>-|TRBD2|TRBJ2-5|TRBV10-2
TGCGCCAGCAGTCTGGGACTAGCGGGGGGCCTCGAGACCCAGTACTTC
CASSLGLAGGLETQYF
>-|-|TRBJ2-3|TRBV11-1
TGTGCCAGCAGCCACAGGGGAGGTGCGCAGTATTTT
CASSHRGGAQYF
>-|TRBD1|TRBJ1-1|TRBV7-9
TGTGCCAGCAGTAGGACAGGGTTGTACACTGAAGCTTTCTTT
CASSRTGLYTEAFF
>-|-|TRBJ1-2|TRBV24-1
TGTGCCACCAGTGACTATAAGGGAGGTGGCTACACCTTC
CATSDYKGGGYTF
>-|-|TRBJ1-1|TRBV6-5
TGTGCCAGCAGTTACTCGGCAGGGGCGCGGACTGAAGCTTTCTTT
CASSYSAGARTEAFF
>-|TRBD2|TRBJ2-1|TRBV6-5
TGTGCCAGCAGTTACGAACTAGCGGGGACACACAATGAGCAGTTCTTC
CASSYELAGTHNEQFF
>-|-|TRBJ1-2|TRBV7-2
TGTGCCAGCAGCCCAGGTGGACAGCCCTATGGCTACACCTTC
CASSPGGQPYGYTF